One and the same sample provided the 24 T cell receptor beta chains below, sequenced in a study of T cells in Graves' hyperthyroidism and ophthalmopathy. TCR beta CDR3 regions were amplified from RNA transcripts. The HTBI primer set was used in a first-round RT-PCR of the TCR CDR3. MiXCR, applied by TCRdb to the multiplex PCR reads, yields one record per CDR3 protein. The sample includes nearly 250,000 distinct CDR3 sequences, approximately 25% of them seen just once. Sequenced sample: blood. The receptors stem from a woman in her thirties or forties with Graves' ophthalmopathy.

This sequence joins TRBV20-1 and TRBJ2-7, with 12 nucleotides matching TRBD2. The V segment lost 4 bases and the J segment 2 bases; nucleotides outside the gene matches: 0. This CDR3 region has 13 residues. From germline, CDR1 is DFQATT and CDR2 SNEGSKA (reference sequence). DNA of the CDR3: TGCAGTGCTACTAGCGGGAGGGCCTACGAGCAGTACTTC. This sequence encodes CSATSGRAYEQYF.

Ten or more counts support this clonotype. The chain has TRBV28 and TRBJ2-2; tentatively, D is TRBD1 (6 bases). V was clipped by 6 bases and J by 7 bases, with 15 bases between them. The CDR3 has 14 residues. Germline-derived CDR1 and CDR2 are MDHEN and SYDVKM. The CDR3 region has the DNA TGTGCCAGCAGCCCTGGACAGTACAGCGGGGAGCTGTTTTTT. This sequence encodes CASSPGQYSGELFF.

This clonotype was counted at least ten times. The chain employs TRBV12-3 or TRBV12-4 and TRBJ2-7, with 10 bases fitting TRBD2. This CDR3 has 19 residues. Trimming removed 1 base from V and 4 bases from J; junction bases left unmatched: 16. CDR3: CASSLGQSDGTSETYEQYF. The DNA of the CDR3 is TGTGCCAGCAGTTTAGGCCAGAGTGATGGGACTAGCGAAACATACGAGCAGTACTTC.

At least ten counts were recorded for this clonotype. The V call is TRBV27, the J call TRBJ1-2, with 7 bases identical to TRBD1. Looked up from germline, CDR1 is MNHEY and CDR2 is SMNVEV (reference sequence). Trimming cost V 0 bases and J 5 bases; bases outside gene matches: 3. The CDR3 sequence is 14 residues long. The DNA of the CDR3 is TGTGCCAGCAGTTTATCGGGCAGGGGGTATGGCTACACCTTC. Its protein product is CASSLSGRGYGYTF.

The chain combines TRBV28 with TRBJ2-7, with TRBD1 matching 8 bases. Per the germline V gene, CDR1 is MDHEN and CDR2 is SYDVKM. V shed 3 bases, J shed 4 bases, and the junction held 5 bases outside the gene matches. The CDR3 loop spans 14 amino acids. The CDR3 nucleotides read TGTGCCAGCAGTTTCTACAGGGGGGATTACGAGCAGTACTTC. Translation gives CASSFYRGDYEQYF.

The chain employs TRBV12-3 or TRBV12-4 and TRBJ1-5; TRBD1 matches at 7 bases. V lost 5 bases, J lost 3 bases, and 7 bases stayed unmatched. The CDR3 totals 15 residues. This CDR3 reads CASSPGTANNQPQHF. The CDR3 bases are TGTGCCAGCAGTCCCGGGACAGCCAACAATCAGCCCCAGCATTTT.

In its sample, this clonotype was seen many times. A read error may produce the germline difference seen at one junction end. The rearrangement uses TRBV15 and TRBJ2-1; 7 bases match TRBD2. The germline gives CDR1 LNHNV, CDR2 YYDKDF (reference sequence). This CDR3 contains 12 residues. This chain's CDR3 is CATSSRSGPGAF. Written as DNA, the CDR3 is TGTGCCACCAGCAGTCGTAGCGGGCCAGGTGCCTTC.

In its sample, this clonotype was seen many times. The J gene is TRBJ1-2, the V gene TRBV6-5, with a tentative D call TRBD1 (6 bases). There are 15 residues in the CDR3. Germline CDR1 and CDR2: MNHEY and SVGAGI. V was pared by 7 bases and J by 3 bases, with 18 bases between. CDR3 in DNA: TGTGCCAGCAAAGCGACAGGTGATCCTTACTATGGCTACACCTTC. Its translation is CASKATGDPYYGYTF.

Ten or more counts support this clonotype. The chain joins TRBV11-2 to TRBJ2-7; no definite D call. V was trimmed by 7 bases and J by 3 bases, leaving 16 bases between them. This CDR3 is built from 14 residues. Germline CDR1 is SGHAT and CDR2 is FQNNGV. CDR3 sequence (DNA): TGTGCCAGCAACGGGTTAGGTTTCGACTACGAGCAGTACTTC. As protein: CASNGLGFDYEQYF. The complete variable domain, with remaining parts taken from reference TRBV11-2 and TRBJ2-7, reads EAGVAQSPRYKIIEKRQSVAFWCNPISGHATLYWYQQILGQGPKLLIQFQNNGVVDDSQLPKDRFSAERLKGVDSTLKIQPAKLEDSAVYLCASNGLGFDYEQYFGPGTRLTVT.

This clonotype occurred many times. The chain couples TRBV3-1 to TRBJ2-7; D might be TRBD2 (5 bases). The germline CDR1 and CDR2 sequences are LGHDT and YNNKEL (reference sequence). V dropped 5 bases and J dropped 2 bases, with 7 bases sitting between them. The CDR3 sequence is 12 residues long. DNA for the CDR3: TGTGCCAGCAGCGGAGGAACCTACGAGCAGTACTTC. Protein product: CASSGGTYEQYF.

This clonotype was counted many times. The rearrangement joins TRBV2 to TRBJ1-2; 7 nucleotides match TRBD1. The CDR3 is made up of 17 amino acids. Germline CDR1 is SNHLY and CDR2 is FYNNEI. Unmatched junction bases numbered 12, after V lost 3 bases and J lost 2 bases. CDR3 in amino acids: CASSEPTRGPANYGYTF. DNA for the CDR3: TGTGCCAGCAGTGAGCCGACAAGGGGGCCGGCCAACTATGGCTACACCTTC.

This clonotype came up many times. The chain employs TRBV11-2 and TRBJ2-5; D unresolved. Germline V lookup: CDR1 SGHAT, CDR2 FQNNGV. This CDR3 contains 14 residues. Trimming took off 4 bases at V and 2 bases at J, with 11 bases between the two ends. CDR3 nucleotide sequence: TGTGCCAGCAGCTCACCCATGAAGCAAGAGACCCAGTACTTC. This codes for CASSSPMKQETQYF.

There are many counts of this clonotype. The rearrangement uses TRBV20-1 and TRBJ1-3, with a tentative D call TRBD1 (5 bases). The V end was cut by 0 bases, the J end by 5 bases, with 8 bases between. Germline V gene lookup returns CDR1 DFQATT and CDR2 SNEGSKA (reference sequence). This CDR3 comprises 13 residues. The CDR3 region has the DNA TGCAGTGCTAGAGATCCGGGGCGAAACACCATATATTTT. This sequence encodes CSARDPGRNTIYF.

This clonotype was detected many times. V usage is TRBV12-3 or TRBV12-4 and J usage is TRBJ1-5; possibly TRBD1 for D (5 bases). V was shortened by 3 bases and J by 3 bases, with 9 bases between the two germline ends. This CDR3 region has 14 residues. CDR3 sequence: CASSFGDVNQPQHF. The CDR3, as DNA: TGTGCCAGCAGTTTCGGGGACGTCAATCAGCCCCAGCATTTT.

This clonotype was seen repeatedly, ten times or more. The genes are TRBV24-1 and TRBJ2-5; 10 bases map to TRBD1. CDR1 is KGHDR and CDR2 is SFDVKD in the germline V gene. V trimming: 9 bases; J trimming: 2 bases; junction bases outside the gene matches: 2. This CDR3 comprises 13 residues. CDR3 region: CATRQGAQETQYF. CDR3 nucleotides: TGTGCCACCCGACAGGGGGCTCAAGAGACCCAGTACTTC.

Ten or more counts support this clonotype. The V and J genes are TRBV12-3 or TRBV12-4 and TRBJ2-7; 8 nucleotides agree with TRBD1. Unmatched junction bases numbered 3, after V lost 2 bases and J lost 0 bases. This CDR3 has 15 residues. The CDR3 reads CASSLTGQVSYEQYF. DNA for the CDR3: TGTGCCAGCAGTTTAACGGGACAGGTCTCCTACGAGCAGTACTTC.

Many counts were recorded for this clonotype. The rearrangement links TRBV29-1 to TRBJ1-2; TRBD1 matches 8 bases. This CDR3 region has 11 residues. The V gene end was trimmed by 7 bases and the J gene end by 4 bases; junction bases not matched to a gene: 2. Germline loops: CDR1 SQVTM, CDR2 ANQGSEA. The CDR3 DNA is TGCAGCGGCAGGGGGCCCTATGGCTACACCTTC. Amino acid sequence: CSGRGPYGYTF.

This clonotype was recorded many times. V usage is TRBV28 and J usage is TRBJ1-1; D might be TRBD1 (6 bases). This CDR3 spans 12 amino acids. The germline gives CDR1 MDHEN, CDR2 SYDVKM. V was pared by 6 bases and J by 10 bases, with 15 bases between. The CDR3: CASSPGGQRAFF. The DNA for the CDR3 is TGTGCCAGCAGCCCGGGGGGCCAGAGAGCTTTCTTT. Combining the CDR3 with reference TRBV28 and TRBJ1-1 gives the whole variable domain DVKVTQSSRYLVKRTGEKVFLECVQDMDHENMFWYRQDPGLGLRLIYFSYDVKMKEKGDIPEGYSVSREKKERFSLILESASTNQTSMYLCASSPGGQRAFFGQGTRLTVV.

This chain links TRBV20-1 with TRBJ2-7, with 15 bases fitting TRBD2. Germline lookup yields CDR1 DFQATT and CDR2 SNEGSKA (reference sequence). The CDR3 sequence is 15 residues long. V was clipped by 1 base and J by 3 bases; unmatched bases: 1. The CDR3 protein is CSARGTSGRVYEQYF. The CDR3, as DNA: TGCAGTGCTAGAGGGACTAGCGGGAGGGTCTACGAGCAGTACTTC.

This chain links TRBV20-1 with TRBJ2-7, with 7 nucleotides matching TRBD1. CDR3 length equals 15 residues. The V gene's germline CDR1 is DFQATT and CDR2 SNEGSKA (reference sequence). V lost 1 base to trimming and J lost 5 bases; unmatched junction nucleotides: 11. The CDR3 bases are TGCAGTGCTAGAGGGGTAGACAGGGTTTGGGACGAGCAGTACTTC. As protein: CSARGVDRVWDEQYF.

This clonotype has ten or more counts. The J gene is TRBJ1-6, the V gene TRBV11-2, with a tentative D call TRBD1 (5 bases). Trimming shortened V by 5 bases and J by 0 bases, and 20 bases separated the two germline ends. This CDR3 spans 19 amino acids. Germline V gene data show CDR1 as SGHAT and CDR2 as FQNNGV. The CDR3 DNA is TGTGCCAGCAGCCCCCAGGGCAGTGTATTGAGCTCCTATAATTCACCCCTCCACTTT. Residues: CASSPQGSVLSSYNSPLHF.

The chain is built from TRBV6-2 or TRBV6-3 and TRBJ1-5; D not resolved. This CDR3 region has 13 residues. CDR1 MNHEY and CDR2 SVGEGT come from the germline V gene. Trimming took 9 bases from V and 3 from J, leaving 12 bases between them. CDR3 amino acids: CASAPPINQPQHF. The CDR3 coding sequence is TGTGCCAGTGCCCCTCCGATCAATCAGCCCCAGCATTTT.

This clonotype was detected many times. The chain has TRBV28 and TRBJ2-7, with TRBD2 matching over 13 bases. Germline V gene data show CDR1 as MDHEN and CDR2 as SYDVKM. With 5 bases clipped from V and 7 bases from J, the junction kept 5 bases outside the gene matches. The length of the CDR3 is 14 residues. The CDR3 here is CASSTGLAGREQYF. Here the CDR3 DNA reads TGTGCCAGCAGTACGGGACTAGCGGGAAGGGAGCAGTACTTC.

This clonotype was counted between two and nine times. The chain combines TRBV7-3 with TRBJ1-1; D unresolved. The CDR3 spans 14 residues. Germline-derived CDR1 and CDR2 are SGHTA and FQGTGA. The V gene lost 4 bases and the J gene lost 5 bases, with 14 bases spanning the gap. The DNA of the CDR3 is TGTGCCAGCAGCTCCTCCCTTGGAGCGACTGAAGCTTTCTTT. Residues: CASSSSLGATEAFF.